Sequencing of this T cell receptor (beta chain) was carried out in a study of T cell repertoires in cytomegalovirus infection. About the study: The public TCR beta signatures pointed to both CMV infection and matching HLA type. Whole-study results and caveats: Within the response measured ex vivo, HLA-C-restricted CMV-specific TCR beta clonotypes were dominant. Frequencies of public TCR beta families were cumulated, and this identified carriers of CMV plus the relevant HLA.

CDR3 length equals 15 residues. Germline CDR1 reads SEHNR; CDR2 reads FQNEAQ (reference sequence). The germline V and J ends were trimmed by 2 bases and 0 bases, with 7 bases remaining between them. TCRdb recomputed calls from the reads with MiXCR, one row per CDR3 protein. The sample has approximately 160,000 distinct CDR3 sequences, over 15% seen once. This clonotype was counted between two and nine times. Antigen: not known. The sample was CD8+ T cells from PBMCs. The genes are TRBV7-9 and TRBJ1-4, with D uncertain. The origin of this receptor is a human donor in good health (CMV status not recorded). Some clones in this sample may be carry-over from other donors' samples. The chain's CDR3 is CASSLSSATNEKLFF. CDR3 nucleotides: TGTGCCAGCAGCTTAAGTAGTGCAACTAATGAAAAACTGTTTTTT.